This TCR beta chain derives from a study of T-cell memory formation after mild COVID-19. Study-wide background: The two donors had largely donor-specific TCR clusters. Broader study findings: Some responding clones appeared in pre-infection memory, suggesting cross-reactive memory joined. CD4+ clones that contracted lay mainly in CM and EM; CD8+ ones lay in EMRA.

In this sample, this clonotype turned up a few times. Its antigen is not known. TCRdb reprocessed the 5' RACE reads with MiXCR, giving one entry per CDR3 protein. The repertoire includes under 300,000 distinct CDR3 sequences, approximately 7.6% of them detected once, and approximately 23% sits in the top ten. V lost 5 bases, J lost 0 bases, and 11 bases lay in between. This CDR3 region has 14 residues. Germline V gives CDR1 SGHTA, CDR2 FQGTGA. The sequence derives from a man aged 18 to 29 who had mild COVID-19 (a few samples of this study predate the infection). Cell type and time point are not known. Sequencing used PBMCs or a T cell subset sorted from them (not recorded which). The chain employs TRBV7-3 and TRBJ2-7; no clear D gene. This CDR3 reads CASSPGPGSYEQYF. Here the CDR3 DNA reads TGTGCCAGCAGCCCAGGACCGGGCTCCTACGAGCAGTACTTC.